Each of the 9 T cell receptor beta chains below was sequenced from the same sample in a study of shared clonotypes between healthy human individuals. The protocol was immunoSEQ multiplex PCR, while the TCRdb copy is restricted to in-frame clones and leaves out a portion. The repertoire holds 1.4 million or so clones, roughly 98.5% seen once, with about 0.34% in the top ten. The sample consisted of naive CD4+ T cells sorted from blood. The subset: CD45RA+ positively selected. The source is a man between 25 and 39 years old in good health.

This chain connects TRBV11-2 to TRBJ1-1, with D unclear. CDR3 length equals 13 residues. The V and J ends lost 5 bases and 0 bases respectively, with 7 bases between them. Germline V gene lookup returns CDR1 SGHAT and CDR2 FQNNGV. The CDR3 DNA reads as TGTGCCAGCAGCAGGGTTCTGAACACTGAAGCTTTCTTT. As protein: CASSRVLNTEAFF.

The chain carries TRBV6-1 and TRBJ2-7, with 7 bases lining up with TRBD1. Germline V lookup: CDR1 MNHNS, CDR2 SASEGT. J gave up 3 bases and V 6 bases, and 8 bases lay outside the gene matches. CDR3 length: 14 residues. This CDR3 is CASRGWGQLYEQYF. DNA for the CDR3: TGTGCCAGCAGGGGGTGGGGACAGCTCTACGAGCAGTACTTC.

The V and J genes are TRBV25-1 and TRBJ2-1; 8 bases line up with TRBD2. CDR3 size: 15 residues. CDR1 MGHDK and CDR2 SYGVNS come from the germline V gene. The junction had 4 bases not matched to a gene; V was cut back by 1 base and J by 5 bases. The CDR3 DNA follows: TGTGCCAGCAGTGAATTTGGCGGGAGGAACAATGAGCAGTTCTTC. As protein: CASSEFGGRNNEQFF. Based on the CDR3 plus reference TRBV25-1 and TRBJ2-1, the full variable domain is EADIYQTPRYLVIGTGKKITLECSQTMGHDKMYWYQQDPGMELHLIHYSYGVNSTEKGDLSSESTVSRIRTEHFPLTLESARPSHTSQYLCASSEFGGRNNEQFFGPGTRLTVL.

V is TRBV28 and J is TRBJ2-2; D not resolved. Looked up from germline, CDR1 is MDHEN and CDR2 is SYDVKM. Trimming shortened V by 4 bases and J by 0 bases, and 6 bases separated the two germline ends. The CDR3 has 14 amino acids. CDR3: CASSWATNTGELFF. CDR3 sequence (DNA): TGTGCCAGCAGTTGGGCCACGAACACCGGGGAGCTGTTTTTT.

The V and J genes are TRBV7-9 and TRBJ1-2; D is perhaps TRBD1 (5 bases). The length of the CDR3 is 13 residues. Germline assignment: CDR1 SEHNR and CDR2 FQNEAQ (reference sequence). The V end was cut by 5 bases, the J end by 12 bases, with 19 bases between. Here the CDR3 DNA reads TGTGCCAGCAGCGACGCGGGACGCCCCCGCCACACCTTC. Its translation: CASSDAGRPRHTF.

The V call is TRBV10-3, the J call TRBJ2-3; 12 bases agree with TRBD2. The germline gives CDR1 ENHRY, CDR2 SYGVKD. CDR3 size: 14 residues. J was trimmed by 6 bases and V by 6 bases; bases with no gene match: 4. The CDR3 coding sequence is TGTGCCATCAGGTTGGGGACTAGCGGGGATACGCAGTATTTT. Protein sequence: CAIRLGTSGDTQYF.

This rearrangement joins TRBV7-2 to TRBJ2-1; a weak D match, TRBD2 (6 bases). Germline V lookup: CDR1 SGHTA, CDR2 FQGNSA. The CDR3 loop spans 14 amino acids. V was pared by 0 bases and J by 13 bases, with 16 bases between. DNA for the CDR3: TGTGCCAGCAGCTTAGCGGGAGGCCCGAGGAAACAGTTCTTC. Translated: CASSLAGGPRKQFF.

The rearrangement joins TRBV28 to TRBJ2-7; 7 positions agree with TRBD2. Germline trimming cut 5 bases from V and 6 bases from J; bases unmatched to any gene: 4. CDR1 and CDR2 (germline): MDHEN, SYDVKM. CDR3 size: 12 residues. DNA for the CDR3: TGTGCCAGCAGTGGGAGGGTCGGCGAGCAGTACTTC. Its translation is CASSGRVGEQYF.

The gene calls are TRBV25-1 and TRBJ1-2, with D possibly TRBD1 on 5 matching bases. Germline V gene sequence: CDR1 MGHDK, CDR2 SYGVNS. V lost 6 bases and J 2 bases, leaving 16 bases between the germline ends. The CDR3 loop spans 15 amino acids. The CDR3 here is CASSKSTGRNYGYTF. Written as DNA, the CDR3 is TGTGCCAGCAGCAAAAGTACGGGACGGAACTATGGCTACACCTTC.